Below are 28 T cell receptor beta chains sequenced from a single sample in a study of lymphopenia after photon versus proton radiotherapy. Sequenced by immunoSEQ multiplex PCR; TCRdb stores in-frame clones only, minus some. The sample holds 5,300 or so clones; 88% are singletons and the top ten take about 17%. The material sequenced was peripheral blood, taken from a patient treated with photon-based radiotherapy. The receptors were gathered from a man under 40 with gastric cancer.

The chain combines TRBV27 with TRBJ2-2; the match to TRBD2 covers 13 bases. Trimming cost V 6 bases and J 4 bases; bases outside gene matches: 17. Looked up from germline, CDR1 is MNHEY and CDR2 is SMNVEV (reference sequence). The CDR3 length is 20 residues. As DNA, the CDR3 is TGTGCCAGCAGATGGAGGGGAGGACTAGCGGGAGTGTCGAGCACCGGGGAGCTGTTTTTT. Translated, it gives CASRWRGGLAGVSSTGELFF.

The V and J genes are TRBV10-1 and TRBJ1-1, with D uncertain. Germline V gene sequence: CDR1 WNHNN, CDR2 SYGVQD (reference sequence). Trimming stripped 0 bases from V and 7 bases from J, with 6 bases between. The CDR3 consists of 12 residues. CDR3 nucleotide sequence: TGCGCCAGCAGTGAGTCGGGGTTTGAAGCTTTCTTT. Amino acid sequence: CASSESGFEAFF.

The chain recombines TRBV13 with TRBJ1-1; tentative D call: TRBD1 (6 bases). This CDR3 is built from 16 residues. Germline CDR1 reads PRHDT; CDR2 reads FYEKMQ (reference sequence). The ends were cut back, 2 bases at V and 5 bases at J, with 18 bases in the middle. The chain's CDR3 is CASSLKVMNRVTEAFF. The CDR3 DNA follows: TGTGCCAGCAGCTTAAAGGTGATGAACAGGGTGACTGAAGCTTTCTTT.

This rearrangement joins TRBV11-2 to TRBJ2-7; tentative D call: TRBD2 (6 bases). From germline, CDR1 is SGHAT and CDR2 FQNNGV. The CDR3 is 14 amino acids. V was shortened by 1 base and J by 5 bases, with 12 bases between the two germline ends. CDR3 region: CASSLAGSPNEQYF. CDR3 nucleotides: TGTGCCAGCAGCTTAGCCGGGAGCCCTAACGAGCAGTACTTC.

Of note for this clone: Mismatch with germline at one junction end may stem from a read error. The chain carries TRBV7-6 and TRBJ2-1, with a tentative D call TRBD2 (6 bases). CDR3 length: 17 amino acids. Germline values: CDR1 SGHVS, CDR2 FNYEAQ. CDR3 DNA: TGTACCAGCAGCCCCGACTCTGCGGGACTCTTCTGCAATGAGCAGTTCTTC. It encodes CTSSPDSAGLFCNEQFF.

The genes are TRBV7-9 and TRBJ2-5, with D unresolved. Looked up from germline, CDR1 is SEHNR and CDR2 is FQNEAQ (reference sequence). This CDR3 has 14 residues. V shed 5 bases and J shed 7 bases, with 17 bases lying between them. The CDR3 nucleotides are TGTGCCAGCAGCGCCGACTTCTCGGGCTCGACCCAGTACTTC. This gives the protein CASSADFSGSTQYF.

In nucleotides, the CDR3 is TGTGCCAGCAGCTTAATGGGGGTGGCGGGGGAGCAGTACTTC. Translation gives CASSLMGVAGEQYF. V is TRBV13 and J is TRBJ2-7; maybe TRBD2 (6 bases). The CDR3 covers 14 residues. V was clipped by 2 bases and J by 7 bases, with 15 bases between them. The germline V gene encodes CDR1 PRHDT and CDR2 FYEKMQ (reference sequence). The full variable domain, rest sourced from reference TRBV13 and TRBJ2-7, is AAGVIQSPRHLIKEKRETATLKCYPIPRHDTVYWYQQGPGQDPQFLISFYEKMQSDKGSIPDRFSAQQFSDYHSELNMSSLELGDSALYFCASSLMGVAGEQYFGPGTRLTVT.

The DNA of the CDR3 is TGTGCCAGCAGCTTGGGGGGGACAGCGGTTAATGAAAAACTGTTTTTT. Protein: CASSLGGTAVNEKLFF. The chain is built from TRBV5-4 and TRBJ1-4, with 7 bases that match TRBD1. This CDR3 has 16 amino acids. The J segment lost 4 bases and the V segment lost 0 bases, leaving 6 bases of the junction unmatched. Germline assignment: CDR1 SGHNT and CDR2 YYREEE (reference sequence).

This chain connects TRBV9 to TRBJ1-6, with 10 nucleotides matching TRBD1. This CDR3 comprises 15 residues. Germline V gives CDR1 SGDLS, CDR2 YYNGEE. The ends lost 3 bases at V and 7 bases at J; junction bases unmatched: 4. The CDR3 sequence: CASSGRTGGNSPLHF. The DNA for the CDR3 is TGTGCCAGCAGCGGCAGGACAGGGGGAAATTCACCCCTCCACTTT.

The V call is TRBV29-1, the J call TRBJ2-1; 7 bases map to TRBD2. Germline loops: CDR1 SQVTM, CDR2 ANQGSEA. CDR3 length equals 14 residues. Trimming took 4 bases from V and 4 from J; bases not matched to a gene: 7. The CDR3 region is CSVGPGLHYNEQFF. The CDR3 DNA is TGCAGCGTTGGGCCGGGACTACATTACAATGAGCAGTTCTTC.

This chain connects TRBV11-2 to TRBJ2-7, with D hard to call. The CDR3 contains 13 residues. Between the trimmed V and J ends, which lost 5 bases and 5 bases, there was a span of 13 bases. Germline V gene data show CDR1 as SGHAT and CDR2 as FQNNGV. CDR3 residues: CASSVSPRHEQYF. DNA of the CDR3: TGTGCCAGCAGCGTCAGTCCTAGACACGAGCAGTACTTC.

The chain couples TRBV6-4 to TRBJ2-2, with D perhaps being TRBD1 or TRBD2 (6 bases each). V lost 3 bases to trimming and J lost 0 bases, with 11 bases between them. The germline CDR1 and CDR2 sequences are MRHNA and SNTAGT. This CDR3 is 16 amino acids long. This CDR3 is CASSELGGANTGELFF. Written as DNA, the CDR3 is TGTGCCAGCAGTGAACTGGGGGGCGCGAACACCGGGGAGCTGTTTTTT.

CDR3 coding DNA: TGTGCCAGCAGCCCAGGACTAGCGGGAGTGGAGCAGTACTTC. This codes for CASSPGLAGVEQYF. The V and J genes are TRBV7-9 and TRBJ2-7; 13 nucleotides align to TRBD2. The germline V gene encodes CDR1 SEHNR and CDR2 FQNEAQ (reference sequence). V gave up 5 bases and J gave up 7 bases; unmatched junction bases: 5. The CDR3 extends over 14 amino acids.

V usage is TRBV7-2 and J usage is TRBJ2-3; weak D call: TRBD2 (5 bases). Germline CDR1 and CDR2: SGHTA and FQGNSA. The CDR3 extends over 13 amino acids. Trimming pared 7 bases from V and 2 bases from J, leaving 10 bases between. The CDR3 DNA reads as TGTGCCAGCACCTGGACTCTCACAGATACGCAGTATTTT. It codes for CASTWTLTDTQYF.

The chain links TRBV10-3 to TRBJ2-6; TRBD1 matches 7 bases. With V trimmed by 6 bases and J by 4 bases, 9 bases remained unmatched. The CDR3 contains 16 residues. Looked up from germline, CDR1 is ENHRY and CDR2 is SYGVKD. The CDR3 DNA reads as TGTGCCATCAGCCTGACAGGGACGGGAGGGGCCAACGTCCTGACTTTC. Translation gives CAISLTGTGGANVLTF.

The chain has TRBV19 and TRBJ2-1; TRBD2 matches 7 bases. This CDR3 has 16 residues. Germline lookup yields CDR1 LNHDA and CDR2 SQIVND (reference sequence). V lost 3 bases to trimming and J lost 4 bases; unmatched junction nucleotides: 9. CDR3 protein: CASSIGGDSAYNEQFF. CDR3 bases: TGTGCCAGTAGTATTGGGGGGGACTCCGCTTACAATGAGCAGTTCTTC.

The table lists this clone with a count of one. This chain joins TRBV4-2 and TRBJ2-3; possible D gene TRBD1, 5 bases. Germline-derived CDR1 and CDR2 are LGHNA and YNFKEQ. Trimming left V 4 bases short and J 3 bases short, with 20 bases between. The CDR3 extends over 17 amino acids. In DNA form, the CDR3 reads TGTGCCAGCAGCCTCCAGGGATCCCTATTACGGACAGATACGCAGTATTTT. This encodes CASSLQGSLLRTDTQYF.

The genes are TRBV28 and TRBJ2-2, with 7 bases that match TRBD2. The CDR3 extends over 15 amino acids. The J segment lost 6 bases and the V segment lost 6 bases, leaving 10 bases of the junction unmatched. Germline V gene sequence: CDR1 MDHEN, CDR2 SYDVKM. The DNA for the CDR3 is TGTGCCAGCAGAGGCGGGTCCCGGGGGGCCGGGGAGCTGTTTTTT. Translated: CASRGGSRGAGELFF.

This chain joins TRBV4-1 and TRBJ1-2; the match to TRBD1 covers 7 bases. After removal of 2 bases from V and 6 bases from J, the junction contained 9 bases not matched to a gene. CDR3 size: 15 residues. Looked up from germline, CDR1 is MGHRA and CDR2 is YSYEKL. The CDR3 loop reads CASSQSGQNVNGYTF. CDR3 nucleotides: TGCGCCAGCAGCCAATCGGGACAGAACGTTAATGGCTACACCTTC.

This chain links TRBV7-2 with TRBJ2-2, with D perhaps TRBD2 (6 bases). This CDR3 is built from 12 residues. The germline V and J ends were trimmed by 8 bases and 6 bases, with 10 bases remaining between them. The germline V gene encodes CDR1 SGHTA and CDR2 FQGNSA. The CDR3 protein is CASGGAAGELFF. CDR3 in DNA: TGTGCCAGCGGCGGGGCGGCCGGGGAGCTGTTTTTT.

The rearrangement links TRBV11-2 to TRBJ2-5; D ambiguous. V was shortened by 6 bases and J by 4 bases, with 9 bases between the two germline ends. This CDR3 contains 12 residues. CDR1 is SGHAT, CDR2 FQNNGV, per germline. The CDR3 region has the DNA TGTGCCAGCAGATTCCCCGGAGAGACCCAGTACTTC. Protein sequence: CASRFPGETQYF.

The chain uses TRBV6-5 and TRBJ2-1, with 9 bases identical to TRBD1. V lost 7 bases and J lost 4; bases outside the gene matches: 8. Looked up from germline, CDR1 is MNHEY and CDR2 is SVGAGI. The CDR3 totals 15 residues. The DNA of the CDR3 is TGTGCCAGCAACCCGACAGGGGGAATGTACAATGAGCAGTTCTTC. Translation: CASNPTGGMYNEQFF.

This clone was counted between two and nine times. This chain's CDR3 is CASSLGASNQPQHF. In DNA form, the CDR3 reads TGTGCCAGCAGTTTGGGGGCGAGCAATCAGCCCCAGCATTTT. The V gene is TRBV27, the J gene TRBJ1-5, with D possibly being TRBD1 (6 bases). Trimming pared 3 bases from V and 1 base from J, leaving 7 bases between. Germline V gives CDR1 MNHEY, CDR2 SMNVEV (reference sequence). The CDR3 has 14 amino acids.

The CDR3 region has the DNA TGTGCCAGCAGTTTACAGGCAGCTAACTATGGCTACACCTTC. Protein sequence: CASSLQAANYGYTF. V and J are TRBV27 and TRBJ1-2; no firm D call. Germline V CDR1 and CDR2: MNHEY, SMNVEV (reference sequence). Trimming stripped 2 bases from V and 0 bases from J, with 7 bases between. CDR3 size: 14 residues.

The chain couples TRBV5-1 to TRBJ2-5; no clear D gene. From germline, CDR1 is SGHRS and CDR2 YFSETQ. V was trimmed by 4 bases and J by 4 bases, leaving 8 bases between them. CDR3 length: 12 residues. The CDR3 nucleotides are TGCGCCAGCAGCCTTCCGGGAGAGACCCAGTACTTC. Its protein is CASSLPGETQYF. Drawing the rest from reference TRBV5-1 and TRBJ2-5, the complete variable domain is KAGVTQTPRYLIKTRGQQVTLSCSPISGHRSVSWYQQTPGQGLQFLFEYFSETQRNKGNFPGRFSGRQFSNSRSEMNVSTLELGDSALYLCASSLPGETQYFGPGTRLLVL.

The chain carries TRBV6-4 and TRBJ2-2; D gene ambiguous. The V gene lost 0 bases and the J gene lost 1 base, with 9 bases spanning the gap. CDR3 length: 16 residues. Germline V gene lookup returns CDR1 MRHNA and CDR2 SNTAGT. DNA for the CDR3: TGTGCCAGCAGTGACTCCGAGGTGGGGAACACCGGGGAGCTGTTTTTT. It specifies CASSDSEVGNTGELFF.

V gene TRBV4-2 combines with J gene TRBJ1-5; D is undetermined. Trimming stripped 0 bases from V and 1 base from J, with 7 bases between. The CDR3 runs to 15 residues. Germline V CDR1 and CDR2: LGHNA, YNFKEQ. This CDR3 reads CASSQEAQSNQPQHF. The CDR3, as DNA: TGTGCCAGCAGCCAAGAGGCACAGAGCAATCAGCCCCAGCATTTT.

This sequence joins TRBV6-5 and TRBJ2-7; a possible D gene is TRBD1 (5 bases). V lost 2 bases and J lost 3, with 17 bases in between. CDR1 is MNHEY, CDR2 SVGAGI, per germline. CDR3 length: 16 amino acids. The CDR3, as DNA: TGTGCCAGCAGTTACGCCCCTTACAGGCCCCTCTACGAGCAGTACTTC. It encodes CASSYAPYRPLYEQYF.